This T cell receptor (beta chain) was recorded in a study of T-cell reconstitution after alpha-beta-depleted transplantation in children. A TCRbeta library incorporating unique molecular identifiers was prepared. MiXCR, applied by TCRdb to the PCR reads, yields one record per CDR3 protein. The table shows about 240,000 distinct CDR3 sequences, with about 25% occurring only once. This clonotype appeared many times. The CDR3 is 16 residues long. Germline-derived CDR1 and CDR2 are KGHDR and SFDVKD. V was trimmed by 4 bases and J by 3 bases, leaving 15 bases between them. The sample in question was PBMCs, obtained before TCRalphabeta/CD19-depleted stem cell transplant. The rearrangement uses TRBV24-1 and TRBJ2-1; a weak D match, TRBD2 (6 bases). This receptor was taken from a girl aged 2-9 years with Fanconi anemia, due to receive a stem cell transplant. In DNA, the CDR3 is TGTGCCACCAGTGACACTTTAGCGGCCAACTACAATGAGCAGTTCTTC. Translating it yields CATSDTLAANYNEQFF.